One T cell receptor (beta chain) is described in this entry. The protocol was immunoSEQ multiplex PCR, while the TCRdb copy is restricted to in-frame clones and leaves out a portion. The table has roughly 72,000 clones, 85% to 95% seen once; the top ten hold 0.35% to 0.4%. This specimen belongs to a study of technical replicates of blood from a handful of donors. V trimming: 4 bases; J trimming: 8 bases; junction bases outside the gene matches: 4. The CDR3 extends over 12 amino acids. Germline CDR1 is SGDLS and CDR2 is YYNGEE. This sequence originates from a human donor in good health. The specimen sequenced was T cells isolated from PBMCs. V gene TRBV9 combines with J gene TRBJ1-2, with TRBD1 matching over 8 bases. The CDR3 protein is CASSSTGEGYTF. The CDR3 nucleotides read TGTGCCAGCAGCTCGACAGGGGAGGGCTACACCTTC.